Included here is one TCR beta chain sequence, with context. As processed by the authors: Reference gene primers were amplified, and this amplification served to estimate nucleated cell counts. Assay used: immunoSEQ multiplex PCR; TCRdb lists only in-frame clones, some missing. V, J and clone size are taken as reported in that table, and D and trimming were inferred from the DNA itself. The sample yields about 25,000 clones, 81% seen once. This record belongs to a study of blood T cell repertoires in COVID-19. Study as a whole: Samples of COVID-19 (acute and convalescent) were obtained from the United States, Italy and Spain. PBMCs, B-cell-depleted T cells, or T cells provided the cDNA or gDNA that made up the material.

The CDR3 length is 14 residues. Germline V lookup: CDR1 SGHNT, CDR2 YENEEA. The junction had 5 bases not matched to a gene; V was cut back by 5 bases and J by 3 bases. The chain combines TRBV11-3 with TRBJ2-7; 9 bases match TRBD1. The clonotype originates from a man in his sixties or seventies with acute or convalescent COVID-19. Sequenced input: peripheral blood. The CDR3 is CASSPGQGIYEQYF. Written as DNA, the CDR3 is TGTGCCAGCAGCCCGGGACAGGGAATCTACGAGCAGTACTTC.